This T cell receptor (beta chain) comes out of a study of blood T cells in healthy people across ages (dated by TCRdb to between 2014 and 2017). As for the study more broadly: In model experiments, template switching captured about one uniquely barcoded TCR beta cDNA molecule for every two T cells. Age-related changes in TCR beta repertoire diversity were measured in the study by deep sequencing normalized with unique cDNA molecular identifiers. Donors were grouped into four age groups: young (average 16 years), middle-aged (roughly 40), aged (approximately 58) and long-lived (around 82). To avoid experimental bias, donors of different ages were randomly spread across the sequencing lanes. Using the same blood draw, the study looked at two additional independent replicas of 1 million unique cDNA reads for two donors, one aged 18 to 30 and the other aged 80 or older.

Study-wide conclusions, independent of this receptor: The CMV infection status of donors was not known, potentially confounding age-related changes in expanded clonotypes. There was a strong correlation between observed TCR beta diversity and the percentage of naive T cells measured by flow cytometry. Compared with the aged group, the long-lived group had more naive CD4+ T cells, fewer expanded clones and increased TCR diversity, suggesting age selection. Since profiling was done on bulk unsorted PBMCs, naive and antigen-experienced compartments could not be conclusively compared. Estimates of total diversity from one million sequenced T cells were regarded as lower bounds and underestimates. Observed TCR beta diversity per million T cells fell roughly linearly with age, and a significant reduction was already apparent by age roughly 41.

About this clonotype itself: There is no known antigen for this receptor. Base qualities are not at hand, and no much larger clone is one base apart.

The roughly 39 donors, aged about 6 to 100 years, were systemically healthy Caucasian individuals from Russia. Each donor gave roughly 11 milliliters of peripheral blood, drawn into EDTA-treated Vacutainer tubes. Ficoll-Paque density-gradient centrifugation was used to isolate PBMCs, with at least 6 million obtained per sample. Trizol reagent was used to extract total RNA from the PBMCs, yielding at least 5.5 micrograms per sample. The percentages of naive CD45RAhigh/CD27high T cells were determined by flow cytometry on a PBMC aliquot from every donor. Ends trimmed: V by 6 bases, J by 6 bases; bases unmatched to a gene: 7. Counted from cysteine to phenylalanine, this CDR3 has 16 amino acids. Kept here is only the CDR3 DNA, which spans 48 bases and is read in frame from base 1. Reading the germline V gene gives CDR1 ENHRY and CDR2 SYGVKD. The library was built by means of 5' RACE. Sequencing used an Illumina HiSeq 2500. The second PCR ran for about 7 to 11 cycles and used a J-beta primer mix along with a sample-barcoded 5' primer. A unique molecular identifier was introduced onto each TCR beta cDNA molecule by a template-switch 5' adaptor carrying 12 random nucleotides. Each sample yielded at least 2.5 million CDR3-containing paired-end reads. First-strand cDNA synthesis was performed from all RNA using the Mint cDNA synthesis kit, with priming by a TRBC-specific oligonucleotide. After uracil-DNA glycosylase treatment, a first 18-cycle PCR used universal primers M1SS and BC2_uni_R on all cDNA. Regarding the original processing steps: For normalization, 1 million high-quality reads, each with a distinct molecular identifier, were randomly selected from each sample. Reads with shared molecular identifiers were discarded instead of being binned into consensus sequences. MiTCR, with a Q25 quality threshold and the strictest error-elimination algorithm, was used for CDR3 identification, clonotype clustering and error correction. Lower-bound total TCR beta diversity was estimated with a nonparametric unseen species model using Euler transformation. TCRdb reprocessed the public reads (quality trimming at Q25 with fastp, clone calling with MiXCR) and kept in-frame beta chains. CDR3 protein duplicates are merged, each entry listing the most common genes and DNA. V and J calls and clone size were set by TCRdb, not the authors. The table for this sample lists fewer than 2,000,000 distinct CDR3 sequences; about 35% of them were counted only once. The leading ten clones occupy about 11% of the sample.

Material for sequencing was blood. The sequence was collected from a woman aged 30 to 39 in good health. The sequence is built from TRBV10-3 and TRBJ2-1, and 14 junctional nucleotides match TRBD2. The nucleotide sequence reads TGTGCCATCAGCGGGACTAGCGGGAGTTCTTCCAATGAGCAGTTCTTC. Its protein reads: CAISGTSGSSSNEQFF.